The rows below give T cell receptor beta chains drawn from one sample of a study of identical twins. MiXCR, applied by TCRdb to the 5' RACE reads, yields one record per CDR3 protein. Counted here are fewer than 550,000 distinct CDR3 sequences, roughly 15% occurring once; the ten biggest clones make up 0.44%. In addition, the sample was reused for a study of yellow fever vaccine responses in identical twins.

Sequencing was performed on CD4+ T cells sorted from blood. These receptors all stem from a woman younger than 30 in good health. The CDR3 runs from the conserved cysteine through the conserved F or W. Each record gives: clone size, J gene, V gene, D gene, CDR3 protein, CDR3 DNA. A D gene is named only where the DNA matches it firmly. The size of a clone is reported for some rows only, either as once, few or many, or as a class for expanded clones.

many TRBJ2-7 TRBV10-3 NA CAIREPGTKNEQYF TGTGCCATCAGAGAACCGGGGACAAAGAACGAGCAGTACTTC
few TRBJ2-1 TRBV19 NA CASSIGGGPSYNEQFF TGTGCCAGTAGTATAGGGGGGGGGCCTTCCTACAATGAGCAGTTCTTC
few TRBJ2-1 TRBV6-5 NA CASSYFRRSNEQFF TGTGCCAGCAGTTACTTTCGGCGATCGAATGAGCAGTTCTTC
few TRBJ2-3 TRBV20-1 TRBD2 CSATRLAVPPDTQYF TGCAGTGCTACAAGACTAGCGGTACCTCCAGATACGCAGTATTTT
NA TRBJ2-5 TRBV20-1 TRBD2 CSAPTLAGGQETQYF TGCAGTGCCCCCACTTTAGCGGGGGGACAAGAGACCCAGTACTTC
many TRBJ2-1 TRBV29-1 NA CSVPTLWNEQFF TGCAGCGTCCCAACCCTCTGGAATGAGCAGTTCTTC
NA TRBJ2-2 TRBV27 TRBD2 CASSLFPSGIMNGELFF TGTGCCAGCAGTTTATTTCCTAGCGGAATAATGAACGGGGAGCTGTTTTTT
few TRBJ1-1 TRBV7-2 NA CASSLDLAGNSEAFF TGTGCCAGCAGCTTAGATCTGGCAGGGAACTCTGAAGCTTTCTTT
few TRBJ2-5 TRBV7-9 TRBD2 CASSLELAGLETQYF TGTGCCAGCAGCTTAGAGCTAGCGGGATTAGAGACCCAGTACTTC
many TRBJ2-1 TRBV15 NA CATSRDRYNEQFF TGTGCCACCAGCAGAGATCGGTACAATGAGCAGTTCTTC
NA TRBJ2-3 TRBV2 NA CATNRAPTDTQYF TGTGCCACTAACAGGGCCCCCACAGATACGCAGTATTTT
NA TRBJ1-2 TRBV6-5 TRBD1 CASSYSRDSTNYGYTF TGTGCCAGCAGTTACTCGCGGGACAGTACTAACTATGGCTACACCTTC
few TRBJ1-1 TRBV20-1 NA CSARTEAEAFF TGCAGTGCTAGGACAGAAGCTGAAGCTTTCTTT
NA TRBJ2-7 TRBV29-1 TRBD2 CSVGGAFPNYEQYF TGCAGCGTGGGAGGGGCCTTTCCTAACTACGAGCAGTACTTC
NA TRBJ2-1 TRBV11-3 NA CASSLGGLIYNEQFF TGTGCCAGCAGCCTCGGAGGGCTGATATACAATGAGCAGTTCTTC
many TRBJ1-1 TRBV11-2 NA CASSLGEATEAFF TGTGCCAGCAGCTTAGGGGAGGCCACTGAAGCTTTCTTT
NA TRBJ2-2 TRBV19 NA CASSNPSGRGLTGELFF TGTGCCAGTAGTAACCCCTCTGGGCGGGGACTCACCGGGGAGCTGTTTTTT
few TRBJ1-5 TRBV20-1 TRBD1 CSARDGTGGNQPQHF TGCAGTGCTAGAGATGGGACAGGGGGCAATCAGCCCCAGCATTTT
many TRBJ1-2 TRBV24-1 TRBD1 CATSDFNRGSGYTF TGTGCCACCAGTGATTTCAACAGGGGAAGTGGCTACACCTTC
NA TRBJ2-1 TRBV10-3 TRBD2 CAISEKTGLAYNEQFF TGTGCCATCAGTGAGAAGACGGGACTAGCTTACAATGAGCAGTTCTTC
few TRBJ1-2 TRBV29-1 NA CSAPFGDGYTF TGCAGCGCCCCTTTTGGGGATGGCTACACCTTC
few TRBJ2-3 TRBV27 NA CASSLSTGLSDTQYF TGTGCCAGCAGTTTATCGACCGGGCTTTCCGATACGCAGTATTTT
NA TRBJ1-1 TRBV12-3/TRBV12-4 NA CASSPPGFRNTEAFF TGTGCCAGCAGTCCTCCCGGGTTTCGTAACACTGAAGCTTTCTTT
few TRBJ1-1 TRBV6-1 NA CASSELVNTEAFF TGTGCCAGCAGTGAACTGGTGAACACTGAAGCTTTCTTT
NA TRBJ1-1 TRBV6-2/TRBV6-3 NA CASRHGGRMNTEAFF TGTGCCAGCAGGCACGGGGGACGGATGAACACTGAAGCTTTCTTT
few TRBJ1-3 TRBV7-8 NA CASSLGSLSGTGNTIYF TGTGCCAGCAGCTTAGGATCTCTGTCGGGGACTGGAAACACCATATATTTT
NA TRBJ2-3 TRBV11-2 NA CASSLGTPYTQYF TGTGCCAGCAGCTTAGGAACACCCTATACGCAGTATTTT
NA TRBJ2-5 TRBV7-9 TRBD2 CASSFLGTREETQYF TGTGCCAGCAGCTTCTTGGGGACTAGAGAGGAGACCCAGTACTTC
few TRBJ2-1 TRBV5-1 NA CASSFTSQQFF TGCGCCAGCAGCTTTACCTCGCAGCAGTTCTTC
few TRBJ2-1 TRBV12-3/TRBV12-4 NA CASVHRISYNEQFF TGTGCCAGCGTACACAGGATTTCCTACAATGAGCAGTTCTTC
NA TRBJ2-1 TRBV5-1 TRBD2 CASSFPQSGGGLYNEQFF TGCGCCAGCAGCTTCCCCCAGAGCGGGGGTGGGCTGTACAATGAGCAGTTCTTC
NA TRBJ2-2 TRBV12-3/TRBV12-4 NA CASSRGEGAATGELFF TGTGCCAGCAGCCGCGGGGAGGGGGCTGCCACCGGGGAGCTGTTTTTT
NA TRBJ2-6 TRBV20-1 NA CSAHDRYTRPGANVLTF TGCAGTGCTCATGACAGGTATACGCGTCCAGGGGCCAACGTCCTGACTTTC
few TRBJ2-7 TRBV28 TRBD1 CASSSAGTGSNEQYF TGTGCCAGCAGTTCCGCCGGGACAGGGTCCAACGAGCAGTACTTC
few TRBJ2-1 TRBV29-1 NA CSVDNRGDGSSYNEQFF TGCAGCGTTGATAATCGCGGAGATGGGAGCTCCTACAATGAGCAGTTCTTC
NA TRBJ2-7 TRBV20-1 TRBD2 CSAISPGLAGYEQYF TGCAGTGCCATTTCCCCGGGACTAGCGGGCTACGAGCAGTACTTC
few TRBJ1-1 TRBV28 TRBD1 CASPATGDANEAFF TGTGCCAGCCCAGCCACAGGGGATGCGAATGAAGCTTTCTTT
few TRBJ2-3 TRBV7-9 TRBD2 CASVAGADTQYF TGTGCCAGCGTAGCGGGAGCAGATACGCAGTATTTT
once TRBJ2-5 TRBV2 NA CASLRGGKETQYF TGTGCCAGCCTAAGGGGGGGGAAAGAGACCCAGTACTTC
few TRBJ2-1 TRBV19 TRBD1 CASSTGKTGGAYNEQFF TGTGCCAGTAGTACAGGTAAAACAGGGGGCGCTTACAATGAGCAGTTCTTC
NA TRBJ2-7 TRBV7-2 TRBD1 CASSRGTGNHEQYF TGTGCCAGCAGCCGAGGGACAGGGAACCACGAGCAGTACTTC
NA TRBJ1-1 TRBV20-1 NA CSARGLGSDTEAFF TGCAGTGCTAGAGGTCTGGGGTCTGACACTGAAGCTTTCTTT
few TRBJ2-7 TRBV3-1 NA CASSQSGGGAYEQYF TGTGCCAGCAGCCAATCGGGCGGAGGGGCCTACGAGCAGTACTTC
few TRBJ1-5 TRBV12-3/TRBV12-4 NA CASSLGTPYNQPQHF TGTGCCAGCAGTTTAGGGACACCATACAATCAGCCCCAGCATTTT
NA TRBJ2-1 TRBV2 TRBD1 CASIRGQYNEQFF TGTGCCAGCATCCGGGGACAGTACAATGAGCAGTTCTTC
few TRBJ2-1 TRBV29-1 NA CSHGQGFNEQFF TGCAGCCATGGTCAGGGCTTCAATGAGCAGTTCTTC
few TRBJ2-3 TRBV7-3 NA CASSPSGTTSTDTQYF TGTGCCAGCAGCCCCTCGGGCACAACTAGCACAGATACGCAGTATTTT
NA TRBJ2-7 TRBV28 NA CASSFLGAYEQYF TGTGCCAGCAGTTTTCTTGGGGCCTACGAGCAGTACTTC
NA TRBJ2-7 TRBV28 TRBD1 CASSSGDRDKLYEQYF TGTGCCAGCAGTTCGGGTGACAGGGATAAACTTTACGAGCAGTACTTC
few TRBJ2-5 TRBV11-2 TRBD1 CASSRSDRVETQYF TGTGCCAGCAGCCGATCCGACAGGGTGGAGACCCAGTACTTC
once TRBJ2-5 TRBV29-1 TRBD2 CSVEDSPGDYRGTQYF TGCAGCGTTGAAGATAGTCCCGGGGACTACCGGGGGACCCAGTACTTC
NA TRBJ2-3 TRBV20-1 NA CSARGMGDGTDTQYF TGCAGTGCTAGAGGGATGGGAGACGGCACAGATACGCAGTATTTT
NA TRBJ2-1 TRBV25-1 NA CASSDPRRDTRYNEQFF TGTGCCAGCAGTGATCCCCGCCGGGACACCAGGTACAATGAGCAGTTCTTC
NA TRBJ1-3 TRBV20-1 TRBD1 CSAKGQGTGNTIYF TGCAGTGCAAAGGGACAGGGGACTGGAAACACCATATATTTT
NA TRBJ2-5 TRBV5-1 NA CASSLGSIQETQYF TGCGCCAGCAGCTTGGGGTCTATCCAAGAGACCCAGTACTTC